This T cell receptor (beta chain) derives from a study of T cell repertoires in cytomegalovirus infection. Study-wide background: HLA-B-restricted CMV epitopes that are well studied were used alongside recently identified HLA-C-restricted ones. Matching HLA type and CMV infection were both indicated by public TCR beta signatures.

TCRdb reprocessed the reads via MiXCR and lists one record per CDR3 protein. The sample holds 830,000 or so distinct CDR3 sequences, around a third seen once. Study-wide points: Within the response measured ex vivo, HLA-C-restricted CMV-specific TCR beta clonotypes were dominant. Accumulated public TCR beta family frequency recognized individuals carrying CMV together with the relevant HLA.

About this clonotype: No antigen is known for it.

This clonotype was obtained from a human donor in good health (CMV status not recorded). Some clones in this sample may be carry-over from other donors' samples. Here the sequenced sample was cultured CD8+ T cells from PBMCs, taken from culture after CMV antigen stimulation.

Here the CDR3 DNA reads TGTGCCAGCAGGGCCACCCCAGACTATGGCTACACCTTC. Its translation: CASRATPDYGYTF. The chain recombines TRBV27 with TRBJ1-2; no definite D call. CDR1 is MNHEY and CDR2 is SMNVEV in the germline V gene (reference sequence). V dropped 6 bases and J dropped 3 bases, with 11 bases sitting between them. The CDR3 contains 13 residues.